The entry that follows covers one T cell receptor (beta chain) sequence. Its antigen target is currently unknown. No base quality values were provided; no much bigger clone lies one nucleotide off. This sample stems from a study of TIL therapy for anti-PD-1-resistant metastatic lung cancer (dated by TCRdb to about 2021). Regarding the complete study: Tumors were collected before any PD-1/PD-L1 blockade, after which patients were given nivolumab, and patients who progressed were given lymphodepletion, an infusion of expanded TIL and IL-2. A median age of around 56 years (range roughly 38-75) and a median tumor PD-L1 proportion score of more than 5% were recorded among enrolled patients. The cohort was predominantly lung adenocarcinoma, with four EGFR-mutant and two ALK-rearranged tumors, and half of patients were current or former smokers. A median non-synonymous tumor mutation burden of approximately 1.4 mutations per megabase was determined across the cohort by whole-exome sequencing. Clonotypes were tracked across tumor, expanded TIL product and serial blood samples by T cell receptor beta sequencing of tumor and peripheral blood.

Overall results and qualifications from the work: The study protocol defined all tumor marker inferences as exploratory. Generalizability was limited because the cohort was highly selected, with more treatment-naive, never-smoker and oncogene-addicted patients included than is typical. The baseline peripheral repertoire was partially replaced by infused TIL clonotypes, which then decayed over months, and no apparent association between persistence and response was found.

Taken with the paper, the label for time point translates to: pre-treatment sample, taken before nivolumab and TIL therapy. A phase I trial run at two centers enrolled adults with stage 4 NSCLC between October 2017 and 2020. Samples were obtained from a single-arm, open-label phase I trial in which tumor-infiltrating lymphocyte therapy with nivolumab was evaluated in advanced non-small cell lung cancer. Mononuclear cells from blood collected in EDTA tubes were isolated on a Ficoll gradient and snap-frozen as pellets, and DNA was then extracted using a Qiagen mini-prep kit. The immunoSEQ v3 hsTCRB kit was used to amplify TCR beta CDR3 regions from genomic DNA through bias-controlled multiplex PCR. An Illumina NextSeq 500 was used to sequence the TCR libraries, reaching roughly 2.2 million read pairs at survey level or about 4.5-6 million at deep level. The authors' pipeline ran thus. V, D and J genes were assigned, non-productive sequences were removed, and clonality was reported by immunoSEQ Analyzer software. To compare repertoires between infused TIL and blood, productive Simpson clonality was used along with the Morisita overlap index of productive TRB rearrangements. Absolute clonotype counts in blood were estimated by multiplying the lymphocyte count by the CD3+ fraction and by the productive frequency of the clone. In TCRdb, the immuneACCESS table is reduced to in-frame sequences with V and J assigned. These tables do not hold every clone; where another copy was compared, an unresolved V gene accounts for under half, and the others remain unexplained. D and trimming come from the DNA, and the V and J calls and clone size come from that table. This sample is represented by 50,000 to 65,000 clones; 75% to 90% of them were singletons. The biggest ten clones account for less than 3% of the sample.

A distance of 15 bases separates the germline ends of V and J, which lose 5 bases and 8 bases respectively. Measured from the cysteine to the phenylalanine, the CDR3 is 12 residues long. Only the CDR3 part of the read is kept: 36 bases, read in frame from the first base. Via the germline V gene (reference sequence), CDR1 is GTSNPN and CDR2 SVGIG. The material sequenced was blood, taken at baseline. Recombination joined TRBV30 with TRBJ1-2; the D segment could be TRBD1, given 6 matching bases. This TCR was sampled from a person aged 25-85 years with non-small cell lung cancer. The DNA is TGTGCCTGGGTTAGGGGGGCGGCCGGCTACACCTTC. This yields the protein CAWVRGAAGYTF. Reference TRBV30 and TRBJ1-2 genes cover what lies past the CDR3, so the full variable domain is SQTIHQWPATLVQPVGSPLSLECTVEGTSNPNLYWYRQAAGRGLQLLFYSVGIGQISSEVPQNLSASRPQDRQFILSSKKLLLSDSGFYLCAWVRGAAGYTFGSGTRLTVV.